This T cell receptor (beta chain) was recovered during a study of neoadjuvant nivolumab and ipilimumab in lung cancer. At the level of the study: The combination arm added day-1 ipilimumab 1 mg/kg to nivolumab 3 mg/kg on days 1, 15, 29. Study findings and constraints: Compared with tumor-adjacent uninvolved lung, resected tumors showed greater richness and clonality. Resected-tumor TCR richness correlated positively with pretherapy blood richness.

The repertoire was sequenced with immunoSEQ multiplex PCR; TCRdb's copy has only in-frame clones and lacks some. The repertoire holds some 25,000 clones, around 83% seen once, with around 9.3% in the top ten. Comments on this clone: Its specificity is not known.

Trimming removed 3 bases at V and 6 bases at J, with 12 bases between. CDR3 length equals 13 residues. Germline CDR1 and CDR2: SEHNR and FQNEAQ (reference sequence). V is TRBV7-9 and J is TRBJ2-7; D gene ambiguous. Here the sequenced sample was tumor tissue, taken after neoadjuvant nivolumab, alone or with ipilimumab, at or shortly before surgery. The receptor was isolated from an adult with non-small cell lung cancer. The CDR3 nucleotides read TGTGCCAGCAGCTTGACACAGAATGGCGAGCAGTACTTC. This encodes CASSLTQNGEQYF.